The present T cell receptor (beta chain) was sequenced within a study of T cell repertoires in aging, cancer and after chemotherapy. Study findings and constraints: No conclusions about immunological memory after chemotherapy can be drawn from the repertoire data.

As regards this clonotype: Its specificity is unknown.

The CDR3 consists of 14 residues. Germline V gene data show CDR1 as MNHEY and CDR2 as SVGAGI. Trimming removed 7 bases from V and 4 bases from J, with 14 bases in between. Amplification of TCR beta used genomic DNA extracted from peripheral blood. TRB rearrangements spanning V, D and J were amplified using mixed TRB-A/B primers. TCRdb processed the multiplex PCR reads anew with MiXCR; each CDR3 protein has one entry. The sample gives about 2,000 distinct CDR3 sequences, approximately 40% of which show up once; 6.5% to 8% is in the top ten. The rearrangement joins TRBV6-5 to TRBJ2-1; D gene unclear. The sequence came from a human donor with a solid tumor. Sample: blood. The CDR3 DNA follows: TGTGCCAGCATTAAAGGGCCCCTTTACAATGAGCAGTTCTTC. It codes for CASIKGPLYNEQFF.